These 5 T cell receptor beta chains came from one sample sequenced in a study of Ad26.COV2.S vaccination and SARS-CoV-2 variants. Treatment described: some 20 received Ad26.COV2.S at low or high dose, single or two shots; several received placebo; per-sample allocation not given. Each sample was drawn 63 days after the first injection (of vaccine or placebo). The repertoire was sequenced with immunoSEQ multiplex PCR; TCRdb's copy has only in-frame clones and lacks some. This repertoire shows roughly 300,000 clones, roughly 90% found once; its top ten account for approximately 12%. Source: peripheral blood, taken in a trial of Ad26.COV2.S vaccine versus placebo. The source of these receptors is a person between 18 and 65 years old who received the Ad26.COV2.S COVID-19 vaccine or a placebo.

The chain uses TRBV6-1 and TRBJ1-4, with TRBD1 as a possible D gene (5 bases). V lost 3 bases, J lost 8 bases, and 10 bases lay in between. Germline V gene sequence: CDR1 MNHNS, CDR2 SASEGT. This CDR3 spans 13 amino acids. This chain's CDR3 is CASSDRDREKLFF. The CDR3 DNA follows: TGTGCCAGCAGTGACAGGGACCGGGAAAAACTGTTTTTT.

The rearrangement links TRBV7-8 to TRBJ1-2; no reliable D call. Germline assignment: CDR1 SGHVS and CDR2 FQNEAQ. The ends were cut back, 5 bases at V and 0 bases at J, with 13 bases in the middle. This CDR3 contains 15 residues. Here the CDR3 DNA reads TGTGCCAGCAGCCCGAGTCAGTTCCCTAACTATGGCTACACCTTC. Translation: CASSPSQFPNYGYTF. The whole variable domain, filled in from reference TRBV7-8 and TRBJ1-2, reads GAGVSQSPRYKVAKRGQDVALRCDPISGHVSLFWYQQALGQGPEFLTYFQNEAQLDKSGLPSDRFFAERPEGSVSTLKIQRTQQEDSAVYLCASSPSQFPNYGYTFGSGTRLTVV.

The rearrangement uses TRBV18 and TRBJ1-2; tentative D call: TRBD1 (5 bases). Per germline, CDR1 KGHSH and CDR2 LQKENI. Trimming left V 4 bases short and J 5 bases short, with 17 bases between. The CDR3 extends over 15 amino acids. This chain's CDR3 is CASSLDSLQSYGYTF. The DNA of the CDR3 is TGTGCCAGCTCACTCGACAGTCTCCAATCGTATGGCTACACCTTC. Full variable domain (missing parts from reference TRBV18 and TRBJ1-2): NAGVMQNPRHLVRRRGQEARLRCSPMKGHSHVYWYRQLPEEGLKFMVYLQKENIIDESGMPKERFSAEFPKEGPSILRIQQVVRGDSAAYFCASSLDSLQSYGYTFGSGTRLTVV.

This chain joins TRBV24-1 and TRBJ2-1; TRBD2 matches at 10 bases. Germline V CDR1 and CDR2: KGHDR, SFDVKD. The CDR3 is made up of 14 amino acids. V trimming: 3 bases; J trimming: 7 bases; junction bases outside the gene matches: 2. CDR3 in amino acids: CATSDPSGGNEQFF. DNA of the CDR3: TGTGCCACCAGTGATCCTAGCGGGGGAAATGAGCAGTTCTTC.

The rearrangement links TRBV5-6 to TRBJ2-3; a weak D match, TRBD2 (6 bases). The CDR3 consists of 12 residues. Per the germline V gene, CDR1 is SGHDT and CDR2 is YYEEEE. V was clipped by 4 bases and J by 5 bases, with 8 bases between them. The CDR3 spells CASSRGVDTQYF. The CDR3 DNA reads as TGTGCCAGCAGCCGCGGGGTAGATACGCAGTATTTT. The full variable domain, in which reference TRBV5-6 and TRBJ2-3 provide the parts outside the CDR3, is DAGVTQSPTHLIKTRGQQVTLRCSPKSGHDTVSWYQQALGQGPQFIFQYYEEEERQRGNFPDRFSGHQFPNYSSELNVNALLLGDSALYLCASSRGVDTQYFGPGTRLTVL.